This TCR beta chain was recovered during a study of blood T cell repertoires in COVID-19. Study details: T cells, B-cell-depleted T cells, or PBMCs provided the cDNA or gDNA that served as material.

Living in under 30 US areas, the participants were between roughly 18 and 89 years of age. Assay: immunoSEQ multiplex PCR; the TCRdb copy retains only in-frame clones and omits some. This sample has hundreds of thousands of clones; 83% occur once, and the top ten carry about 4.6%. Trimming cost V 5 bases and J 8 bases, with 19 bases left between them. The CDR3 is 14 residues long. Looked up from germline, CDR1 is WNHNN and CDR2 is SYGVQD (reference sequence). This sequence joins TRBV10-1 and TRBJ2-7; D is possibly TRBD2 (6 bases). The sequence came from a woman aged 45-59 years who had been exposed to COVID-19. Source material: PBMCs or T cells enriched from blood (not recorded which). The CDR3 loop reads CASSPSGLYLKQYF. CDR3 nucleotide sequence: TGCGCCAGCAGTCCCTCGGGACTGTACCTCAAGCAGTACTTC.